The present T cell receptor beta chain was sequenced within a study of T cell responses to AZD1222 COVID-19 vaccine. Study-wide results and caveats: Once two AZD1222 doses were given, Spike-specific TCR breadth and depth went up. Of spike-specific TCRs, nearly half reportedly target regions left unmutated in variants. Seropositive at baseline were only six AZD1222 recipients. Dominant CD4 TCR responses targeted spike regions 160-218 and 743-854.

Measured with immunoSEQ multiplex PCR; TCRdb has only the in-frame clones, and not every one. The table lists around 83,000 clones, just over 90% of them singletons, with about 5.4% in the top ten. As concerns this clone: Its antigen remains unknown.

This CDR3 contains 15 residues. V lost 6 bases to trimming and J lost 1 base, with 10 bases between them. The germline V gene has CDR1 SGHDN and CDR2 FVKESK. The J gene is TRBJ1-6, the V gene TRBV14; D is possibly TRBD1 (5 bases). The sample here was peripheral blood, taken 28 days after the second AZD1222 dose. The receptor was derived from an adult who received the AZD1222 COVID-19 vaccine. CDR3 bases: TGTGCCAGCAGTTCCGGGGCGTCCTATAATTCACCCCTCCACTTT. Its protein product is CASSSGASYNSPLHF.